Listed below are T cell receptor beta chains from one sample, sequenced in a study of T cell therapy after organ transplantation. Assay: immunoSEQ multiplex PCR; the TCRdb copy retains only in-frame clones and omits some. The table shows under 4,000 clones, with about 80% occurring only once. These TCRs are of unknown antigen specificity. The sequencing here drew on CD8+ T cells from blood, taken after autologous CMV-specific T cell therapy. The receptors were sampled from a human patient who had received a solid organ transplant and had CMV disease. Some T cells may be provided by the graft donor. Both conserved end residues are part of each CDR3. A D gene is named only where the DNA matches it firmly. Not every row has a clone size; where given, it reads once, few, many or a size class.

d_call clone_size j_call v_call cdr3_aa cdr3_nt
TRBD2 - TRBJ2-1 TRBV27 CASSLLGLAVDEQFF TGTGCCAGCAGTTTATTGGGACTAGCTGTGGATGAGCAGTTCTTC
- - TRBJ1-1 TRBV7-9 CASSPLARDTEAFF TGTGCCAGCAGTCCCCTGGCAAGAGACACTGAAGCTTTCTTT
TRBD1 - TRBJ2-7 TRBV7-9 CASSPKDRADEQYF TGTGCCAGCAGCCCAAAGGACAGGGCCGACGAGCAGTACTTC
TRBD1 - TRBJ1-5 TRBV6-5 CASSWSGQGLQPQHF TGTGCCAGCAGTTGGTCGGGACAGGGTCTTCAGCCCCAGCATTTT
- - TRBJ2-1 TRBV9 CASSVSRDKGAYNEQFF TGTGCCAGCAGCGTATCCCGGGACAAGGGGGCCTACAATGAGCAGTTCTTC
- - TRBJ2-5 TRBV9 CASSVEWTNGETQYF TGTGCCAGCAGCGTAGAGTGGACTAATGGGGAGACCCAGTACTTC
- - TRBJ1-4 TRBV7-2 CASSLTIPTNEKLFF TGTGCCAGCAGCCTAACGATCCCAACTAATGAAAAACTGTTTTTT
- - TRBJ1-2 TRBV29-1 CSVTGTAVEYGYTF TGCAGCGTGACCGGGACCGCTGTGGAGTATGGCTACACCTTC
- once TRBJ2-3 TRBV10-3 CATRGEMNTDTQYF TGTGCCACCCGTGGGGAGATGAACACAGATACGCAGTATTTT
TRBD2 - TRBJ2-7 TRBV2 CASGLAAYEQYF TGTGCCAGCGGACTAGCGGCCTACGAGCAGTACTTC
- - TRBJ2-2 TRBV27 CASSLRGVRELFF TGTGCCAGCAGTTTAAGGGGTGTACGGGAGCTGTTTTTT
- - TRBJ1-1 TRBV7-9 CASSLPQGAFF TGTGCCAGCAGCTTACCACAAGGAGCTTTCTTT
- - TRBJ1-2 TRBV9 CASSVGDGGFYGYTF TGTGCCAGCAGCGTAGGGGACGGCGGCTTCTATGGCTACACCTTC
- - TRBJ1-2 TRBV6-5 CASSYGQGNGYTF TGTGCCAGCAGTTACGGGCAGGGAAATGGCTACACCTTC
- - TRBJ1-1 TRBV7-9 CASSLAQGMNTEAFF TGTGCCAGCAGCTTAGCGCAGGGGATGAACACTGAAGCTTTCTTT
- - TRBJ2-7 TRBV7-3 CASSRVPGLLAYEQYF TGTGCCAGCAGTCGTGTCCCGGGACTTCTTGCCTACGAGCAGTACTTC
- - TRBJ1-2 TRBV7-3 CASSLAAGEGYTF TGTGCCAGCAGCTTAGCTGCCGGAGAAGGCTACACCTTC
TRBD1 - TRBJ2-7 TRBV7-2 CASSMGTGSSYEQYF TGTGCCAGCAGCATGGGGACAGGGAGCTCCTACGAGCAGTACTTC
TRBD1 once TRBJ2-1 TRBV4-1 CASSQGTGVGNEQFF TGCGCCAGCAGCCAAGGGACAGGGGTTGGCAATGAGCAGTTCTTC
- - TRBJ2-1 TRBV7-9 CASSPRTYNEQFF TGTGCCAGCAGCCCCCGGACCTACAATGAGCAGTTCTTC
- - TRBJ1-3 TRBV27 CASSLKGPGRGNTIYF TGTGCCAGCAGTTTAAAAGGGCCCGGTCGTGGAAACACCATATATTTT